This T cell receptor beta chain was recovered during a study of T cell responses to AZD1222 COVID-19 vaccine. CDR3 length equals 16 residues. CDR1 and CDR2 (germline): SGHAT, FQNNGV. V lost 3 bases to trimming and J lost 7 bases; unmatched junction nucleotides: 12. Measured with immunoSEQ multiplex PCR; TCRdb has only the in-frame clones, and not every one. This table has 130,000 or so clones, about nine tenths appearing once. This sequence was found in an adult in good health. Sample: peripheral blood, taken on day 0 of AZD1222 vaccination. The chain employs TRBV11-2 and TRBJ2-1, with 7 bases matching TRBD2. This CDR3 is CASSLRTSVRGNEQFF. The CDR3 DNA reads TGTGCCAGCAGCTTGCGTACTAGCGTCCGCGGGAATGAGCAGTTCTTC.